This entry features one T cell receptor beta chain sequence. The data are from a study of blood T cell repertoires in COVID-19. Study context: Acute and convalescent COVID-19 samples came from the United States, Italy and Spain.

As originally analysed: Reference gene primers were amplified, and this amplification served to estimate nucleated cell counts. Sequenced by immunoSEQ multiplex PCR; TCRdb stores in-frame clones only, minus some. V and J calls and clone size are copied from that table; D and trimming were computed from the DNA. The sample has around 100,000 clones, roughly 90% seen once. The V end lost 1 base, the J end lost 3 bases, and 10 bases lay between the germline ends. Germline values: CDR1 SGHDT, CDR2 YYEEEE. There are 14 residues in the CDR3. This TCR derives from a man aged 45 to 65 with active COVID-19. The rearrangement uses TRBV5-6 and TRBJ1-2; perhaps TRBD1 as D (6 bases). Sequenced sample: peripheral blood. Here the CDR3 reads CASSLKGQHYGYTF. The CDR3 DNA follows: TGTGCCAGCAGCTTGAAAGGACAGCACTATGGCTACACCTTC.